This TCR beta chain was sequenced for a study of CD4 and CD8 cells across lung adenocarcinoma regions. TCRdb analysed the PCR reads with MiXCR anew, one entry per CDR3 protein. The sample shows 13,000 or so distinct CDR3 sequences, 35% to 55% of them seen only once. The germline V and J ends were trimmed by 6 bases and 7 bases, with 12 bases remaining between them. The CDR3 is 12 residues long. V and J are TRBV12-3 or TRBV12-4 and TRBJ1-2; the D is unclear. What was sequenced was CD4+ T cells from the center of a lung tumor. This receptor was taken from a male donor with lung adenocarcinoma. The CD4 and CD8 labels of this study may be unreliable. The CDR3 DNA follows: TGTGCCAGCAGCCTCCGCCTCTCTGGCTACACCTTC. It is translated as CASSLRLSGYTF.